This TCR beta chain was found in a study of technical replicates of blood from several donors. Repertoires were generated with immunoSEQ multiplex PCR, while TCRdb's copy carries only in-frame clones and drops some. The table has 60,000 to 85,000 clones, 90% to 95% seen once. Germline V lookup: CDR1 MNHEY, CDR2 SVGAGI. The CDR3 loop spans 15 amino acids. Trimming shortened V by 5 bases and J by 3 bases, and 15 bases separated the two germline ends. This chain joins TRBV6-5 and TRBJ2-3; a weak D match, TRBD1 (5 bases). The sequencing input was T cells isolated from PBMCs. The source of this sequence is a human donor in good health. In nucleotides, the CDR3 is TGTGCCAGCAGTCGAGACAGAGTAGAGACAGATACGCAGTATTTT. It translates to CASSRDRVETDTQYF.